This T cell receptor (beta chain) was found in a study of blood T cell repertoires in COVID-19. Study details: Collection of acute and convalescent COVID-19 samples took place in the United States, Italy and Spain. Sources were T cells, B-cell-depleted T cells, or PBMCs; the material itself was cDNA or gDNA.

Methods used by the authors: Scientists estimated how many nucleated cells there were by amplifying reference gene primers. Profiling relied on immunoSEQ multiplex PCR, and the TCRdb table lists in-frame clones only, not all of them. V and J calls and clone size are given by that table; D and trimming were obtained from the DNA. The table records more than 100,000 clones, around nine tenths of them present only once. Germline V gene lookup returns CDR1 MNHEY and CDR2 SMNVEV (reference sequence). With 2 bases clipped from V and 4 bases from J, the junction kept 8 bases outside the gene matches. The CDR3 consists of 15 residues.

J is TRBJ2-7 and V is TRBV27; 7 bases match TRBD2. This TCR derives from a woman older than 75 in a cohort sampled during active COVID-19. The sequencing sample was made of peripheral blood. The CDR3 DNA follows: TGTGCCAGCAGTTTAGGGTTGGGGGGGAATTACGAGCAGTACTTC. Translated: CASSLGLGGNYEQYF.